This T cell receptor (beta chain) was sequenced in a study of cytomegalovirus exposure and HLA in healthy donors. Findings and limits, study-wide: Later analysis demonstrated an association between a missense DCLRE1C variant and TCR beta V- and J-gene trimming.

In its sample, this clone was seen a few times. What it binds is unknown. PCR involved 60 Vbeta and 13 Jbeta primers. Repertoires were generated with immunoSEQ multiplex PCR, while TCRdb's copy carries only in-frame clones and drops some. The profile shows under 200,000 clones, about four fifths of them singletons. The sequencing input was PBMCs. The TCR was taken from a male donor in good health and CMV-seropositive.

CDR3 sequence reads: CASSLPGLYGYTF. The CDR3, as DNA: TGTGCCAGCAGTCTTCCGGGACTCTATGGCTACACCTTC. The chain carries TRBV28 and TRBJ1-2; possibly TRBD1 for D (5 bases). The CDR3 has 13 amino acids. Germline CDR1 reads MDHEN; CDR2 reads SYDVKM. Trimming shortened V by 5 bases and J by 4 bases, and 11 bases separated the two germline ends.